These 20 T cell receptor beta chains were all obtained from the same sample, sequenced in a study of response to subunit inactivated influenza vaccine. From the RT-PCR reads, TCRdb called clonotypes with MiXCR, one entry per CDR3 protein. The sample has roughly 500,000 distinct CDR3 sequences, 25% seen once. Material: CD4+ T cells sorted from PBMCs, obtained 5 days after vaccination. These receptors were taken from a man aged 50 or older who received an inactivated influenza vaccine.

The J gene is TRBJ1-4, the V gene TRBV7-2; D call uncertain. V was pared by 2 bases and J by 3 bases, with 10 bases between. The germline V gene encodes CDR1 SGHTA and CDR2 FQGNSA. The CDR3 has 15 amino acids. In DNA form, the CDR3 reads TGTGCCAGCAGCTTACGTGGGATCCCTAATGAAAAACTGTTTTTT. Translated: CASSLRGIPNEKLFF.

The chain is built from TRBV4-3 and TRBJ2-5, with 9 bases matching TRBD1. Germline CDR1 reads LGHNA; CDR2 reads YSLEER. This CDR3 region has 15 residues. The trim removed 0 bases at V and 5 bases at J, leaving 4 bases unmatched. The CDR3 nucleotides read TGCGCCAGCAGCCAAGAAGGGACAGGGAGGGAGACCCAGTACTTC. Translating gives CASSQEGTGRETQYF.

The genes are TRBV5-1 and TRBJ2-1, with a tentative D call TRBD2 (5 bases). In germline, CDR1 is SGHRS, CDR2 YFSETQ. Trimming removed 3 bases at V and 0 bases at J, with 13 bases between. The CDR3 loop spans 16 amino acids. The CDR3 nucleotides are TGCGCCAGCAGCTGGACCCTCGGAGGCTCCTACAATGAGCAGTTCTTC. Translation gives CASSWTLGGSYNEQFF.

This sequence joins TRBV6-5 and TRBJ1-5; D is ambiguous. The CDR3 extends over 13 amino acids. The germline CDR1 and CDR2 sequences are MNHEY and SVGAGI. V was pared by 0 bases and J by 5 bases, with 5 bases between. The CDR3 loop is CASSYSSYQPQHF. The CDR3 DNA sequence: TGTGCCAGCAGTTACTCTTCTTATCAGCCCCAGCATTTT.

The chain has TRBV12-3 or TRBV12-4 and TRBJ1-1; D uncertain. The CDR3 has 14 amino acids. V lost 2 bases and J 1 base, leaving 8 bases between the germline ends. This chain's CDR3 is CASSLKPENTEAFF. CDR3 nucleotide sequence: TGTGCCAGCAGTTTAAAGCCAGAGAACACTGAAGCTTTCTTT.

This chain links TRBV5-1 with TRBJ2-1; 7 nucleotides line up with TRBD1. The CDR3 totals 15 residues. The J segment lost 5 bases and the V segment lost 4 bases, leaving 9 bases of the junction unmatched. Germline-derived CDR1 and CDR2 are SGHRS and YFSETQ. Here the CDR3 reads CASSIDPQGDNEQFF. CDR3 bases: TGCGCCAGCAGCATTGACCCTCAGGGGGACAATGAGCAGTTCTTC.

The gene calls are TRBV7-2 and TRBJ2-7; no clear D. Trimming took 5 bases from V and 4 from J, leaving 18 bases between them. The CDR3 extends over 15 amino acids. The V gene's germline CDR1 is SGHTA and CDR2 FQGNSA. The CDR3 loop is CASSHPGAVMYEQYF. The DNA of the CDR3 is TGTGCCAGCAGCCATCCCGGAGCCGTAATGTACGAGCAGTACTTC.

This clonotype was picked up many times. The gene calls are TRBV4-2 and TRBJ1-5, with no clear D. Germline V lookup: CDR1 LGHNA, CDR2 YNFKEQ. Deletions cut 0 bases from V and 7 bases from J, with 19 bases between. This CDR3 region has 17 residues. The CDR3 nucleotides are TGTGCCAGCAGCCAAGATCTAAAGAGGGCGCCTTTGCAGCCCCAGCATTTT. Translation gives CASSQDLKRAPLQPQHF.

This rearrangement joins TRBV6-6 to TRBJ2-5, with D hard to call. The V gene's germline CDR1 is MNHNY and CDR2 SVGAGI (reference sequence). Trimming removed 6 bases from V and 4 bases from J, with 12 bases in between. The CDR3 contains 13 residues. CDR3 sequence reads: CASRSRKSETQYF. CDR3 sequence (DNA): TGTGCCAGCAGGAGTCGGAAGTCAGAGACCCAGTACTTC.

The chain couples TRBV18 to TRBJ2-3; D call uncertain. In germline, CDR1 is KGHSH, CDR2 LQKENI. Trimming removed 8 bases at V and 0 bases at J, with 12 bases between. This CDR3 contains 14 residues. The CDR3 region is CASGPVPSTDTQYF. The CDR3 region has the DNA TGTGCCAGCGGACCCGTCCCTAGCACAGATACGCAGTATTTT.

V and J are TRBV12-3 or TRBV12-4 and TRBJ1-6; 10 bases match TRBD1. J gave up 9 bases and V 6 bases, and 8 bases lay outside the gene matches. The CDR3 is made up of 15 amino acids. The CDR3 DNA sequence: TGTGCCAGCAGACAACGGGACAGGGGCAGTTCACCCCTCCACTTT. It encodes CASRQRDRGSSPLHF.

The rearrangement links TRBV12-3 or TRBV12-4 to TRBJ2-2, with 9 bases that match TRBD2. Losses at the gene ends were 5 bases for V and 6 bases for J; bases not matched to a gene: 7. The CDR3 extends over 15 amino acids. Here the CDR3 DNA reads TGTGCCAGCAGTCTTAGCGGGAGAGGCTCCGGGGAGCTGTTTTTT. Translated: CASSLSGRGSGELFF.

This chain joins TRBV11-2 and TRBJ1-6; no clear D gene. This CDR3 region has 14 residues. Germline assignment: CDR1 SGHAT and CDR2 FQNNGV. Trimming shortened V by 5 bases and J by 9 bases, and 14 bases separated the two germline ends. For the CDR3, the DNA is TGTGCCAGCAGCCCCGACACCGGTGGTTCACCCCTCCACTTT. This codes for CASSPDTGGSPLHF.

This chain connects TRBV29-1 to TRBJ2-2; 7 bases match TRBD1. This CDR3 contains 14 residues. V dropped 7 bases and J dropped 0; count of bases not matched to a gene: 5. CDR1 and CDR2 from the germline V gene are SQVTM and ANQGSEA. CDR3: CSGRTGSNTGELFF. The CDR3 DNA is TGCAGCGGGAGGACAGGCTCGAACACCGGGGAGCTGTTTTTT.

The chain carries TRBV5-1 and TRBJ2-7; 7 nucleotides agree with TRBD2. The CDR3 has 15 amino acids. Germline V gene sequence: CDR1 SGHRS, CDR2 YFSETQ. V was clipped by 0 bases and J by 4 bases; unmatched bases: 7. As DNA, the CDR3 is TGCGCCAGCAGCTTGGGTGGACTAGTGTCATACGAGCAGTACTTC. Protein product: CASSLGGLVSYEQYF.

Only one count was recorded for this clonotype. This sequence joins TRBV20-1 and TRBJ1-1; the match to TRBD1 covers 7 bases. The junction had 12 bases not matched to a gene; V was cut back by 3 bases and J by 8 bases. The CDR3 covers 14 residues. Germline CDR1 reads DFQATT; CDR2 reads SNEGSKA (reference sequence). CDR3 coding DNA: TGCAGTGCTAGGGTGCGGGACAGTCCGATGGAAGCTTTCTTT. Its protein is CSARVRDSPMEAFF.

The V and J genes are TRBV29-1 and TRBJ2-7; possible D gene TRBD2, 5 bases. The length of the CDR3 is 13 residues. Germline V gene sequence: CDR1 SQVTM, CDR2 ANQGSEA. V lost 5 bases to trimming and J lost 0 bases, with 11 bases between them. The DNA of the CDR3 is TGCAGCGTTAAAAGAGGGAGCTCCTACGAGCAGTACTTC. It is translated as CSVKRGSSYEQYF.

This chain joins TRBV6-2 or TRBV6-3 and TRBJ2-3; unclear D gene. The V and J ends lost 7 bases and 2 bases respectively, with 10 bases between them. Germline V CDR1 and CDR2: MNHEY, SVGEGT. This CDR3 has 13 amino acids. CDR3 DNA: TGTGCCAGCAACAAATACAACACAGATACGCAGTATTTT. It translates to CASNKYNTDTQYF.

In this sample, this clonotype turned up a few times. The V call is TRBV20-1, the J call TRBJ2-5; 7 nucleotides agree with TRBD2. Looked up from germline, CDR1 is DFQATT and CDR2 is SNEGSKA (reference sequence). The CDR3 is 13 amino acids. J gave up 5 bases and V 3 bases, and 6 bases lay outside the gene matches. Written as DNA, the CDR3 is TGCAGTGCTAGGGTCCGGGGAGGGGAGACCCAGTACTTC. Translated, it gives CSARVRGGETQYF.

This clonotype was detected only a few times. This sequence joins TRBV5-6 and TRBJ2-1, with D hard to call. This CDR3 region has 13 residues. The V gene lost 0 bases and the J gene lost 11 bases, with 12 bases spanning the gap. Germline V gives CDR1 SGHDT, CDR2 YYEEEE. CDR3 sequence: CASSLGRAPQQFF. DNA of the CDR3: TGTGCCAGCAGCTTGGGAAGGGCCCCCCAGCAGTTCTTC.